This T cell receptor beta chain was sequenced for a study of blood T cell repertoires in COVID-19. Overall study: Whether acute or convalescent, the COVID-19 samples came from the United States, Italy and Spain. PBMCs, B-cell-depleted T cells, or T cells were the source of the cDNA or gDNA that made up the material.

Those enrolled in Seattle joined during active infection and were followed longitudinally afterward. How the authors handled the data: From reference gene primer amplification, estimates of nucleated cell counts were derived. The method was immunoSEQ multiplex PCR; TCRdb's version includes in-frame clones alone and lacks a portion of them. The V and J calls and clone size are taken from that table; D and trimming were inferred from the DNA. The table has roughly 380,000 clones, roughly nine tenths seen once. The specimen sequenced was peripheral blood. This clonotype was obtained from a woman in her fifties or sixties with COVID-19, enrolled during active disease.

CDR3 nucleotide sequence: TGTGCCAGCAGCTTAGTTACAGCCTCCGAAGCTTTCTTT. Residues: CASSLVTASEAFF. The genes are TRBV7-8 and TRBJ1-1; D is unresolved. Deletions cut 1 base from V and 8 bases from J, with 11 bases between. This CDR3 comprises 13 residues. From germline, CDR1 is SGHVS and CDR2 FQNEAQ.